The 32 T cell receptor beta chains reported below all come from one sample, sequenced in a study of OX40 agonist ivuxolimab in advanced cancers. Using immunoSEQ multiplex PCR, the repertoire was profiled, and TCRdb retains in-frame clones only, with some absent. The sample lists fewer than 200,000 clones, 90% to 95% occurring once. Material: CD4+ or CD8+ T cells sorted from blood, obtained in a trial of the OX40 agonist ivuxolimab. The source of these receptors is an adult with an advanced solid tumor such as melanoma, head and neck, liver or kidney cancer.

The chain is built from TRBV9 and TRBJ1-2, with a tentative D call TRBD1 (5 bases). Trimming removed 3 bases from V and 8 bases from J, with 14 bases in between. The CDR3 is 13 amino acids. Germline lookup yields CDR1 SGDLS and CDR2 YYNGEE. This CDR3 reads CASSAGLPYGYTF. The DNA for the CDR3 is TGTGCCAGCAGCGCGGGACTGCCTTACGGCTACACCTTC.

This clone was seen just once. This chain connects TRBV2 to TRBJ1-5; unclear D gene. This CDR3 has 12 amino acids. The germline V gene has CDR1 SNHLY and CDR2 FYNNEI. The V gene lost 5 bases and the J gene lost 4 bases, with 6 bases spanning the gap. The CDR3 coding sequence is TGTGCCAGCAGTCCTCAAAATCAGCCCCAGCATTTT. Translation gives CASSPQNQPQHF.

The chain recombines TRBV19 with TRBJ1-6, with TRBD1 identical over 9 bases. Germline V gene data show CDR1 as LNHDA and CDR2 as SQIVND (reference sequence). The J segment lost 7 bases and the V segment lost 10 bases, leaving 8 bases of the junction unmatched. The CDR3 is 14 amino acids. The CDR3 DNA sequence: TGTGCCACCTCGAGAGGACAGGGGAATTCACCCCTCCACTTT. It encodes CATSRGQGNSPLHF.

The chain couples TRBV7-2 to TRBJ2-1; maybe TRBD2 (6 bases). Germline assignment: CDR1 SGHTA and CDR2 FQGNSA. V lost 8 bases to trimming and J lost 5 bases, with 13 bases between them. The CDR3 contains 13 residues. CDR3 nucleotides: TGTGCCAGCTCAGGTGGGGAGGACAATGAGCAGTTCTTC. It is translated as CASSGGEDNEQFF. Full variable domain (outside the CDR3, taken from reference TRBV7-2 and TRBJ2-1): GAGVSQSPSNKVTEKGKDVELRCDPISGHTALYWYRQSLGQGLEFLIYFQGNSAPDKSGLPSDRFSAERTGGSVSTLTIQRTQQEDSAVYLCASSGGEDNEQFFGPGTRLTVL.

J is TRBJ2-3 and V is TRBV13, with TRBD2 matching over 11 bases. Trimming cost V 5 bases and J 1 base; bases outside gene matches: 5. The germline V gene encodes CDR1 PRHDT and CDR2 FYEKMQ (reference sequence). The CDR3 spans 16 residues. In DNA form, the CDR3 reads TGTGCCAGCAGCCCTCCTAGCGGGGGGCGCACAGATACGCAGTATTTT. The encoded protein is CASSPPSGGRTDTQYF.

V is TRBV5-6 and J is TRBJ2-6, with 9 bases lining up with TRBD1. The germline V gene has CDR1 SGHDT and CDR2 YYEEEE. The V gene end was trimmed by 1 base and the J gene end by 0 bases; junction bases not matched to a gene: 5. This CDR3 has 18 residues. CDR3 sequence: CASSLLGQGYSGANVLTF. The CDR3 DNA follows: TGTGCCAGCAGCTTGCTGGGACAGGGCTACTCTGGGGCCAACGTCCTGACTTTC. The full variable domain, in which reference TRBV5-6 and TRBJ2-6 provide the parts outside the CDR3, is DAGVTQSPTHLIKTRGQQVTLRCSPKSGHDTVSWYQQALGQGPQFIFQYYEEEERQRGNFPDRFSGHQFPNYSSELNVNALLLGDSALYLCASSLLGQGYSGANVLTFGAGSRLTVL.

The chain is built from TRBV2 and TRBJ1-2, with D hard to call. CDR3 length equals 13 residues. CDR1 is SNHLY, CDR2 FYNNEI, per germline. Trimming left V 4 bases short and J 4 bases short, with 10 bases between. The CDR3 DNA is TGTGCCAGCAGTGGTGCCAGCCCCTATGGCTACACCTTC. Residues: CASSGASPYGYTF.

The chain couples TRBV18 to TRBJ1-1, with D hard to call. Trimming cost V 3 bases and J 1 base, with 18 bases left between them. The CDR3 has 17 amino acids. CDR1 and CDR2 (germline): KGHSH, LQKENI. CDR3 bases: TGTGCCAGCTCACCCGAAAGTCTCCTAGCAAAGAACACTGAAGCTTTCTTT. It yields the protein CASSPESLLAKNTEAFF.

The chain combines TRBV18 with TRBJ1-1; 7 bases align to TRBD1. Germline-derived CDR1 and CDR2 are KGHSH and LQKENI. Losses at the gene ends were 3 bases for V and 5 bases for J; bases not matched to a gene: 9. The CDR3 contains 15 residues. For the CDR3, the DNA is TGTGCCAGCTCACCGACAGCACAGGGGAGGACTGAAGCTTTCTTT. Protein product: CASSPTAQGRTEAFF.

The chain couples TRBV7-9 to TRBJ2-5; 8 nucleotides agree with TRBD1. Per germline, CDR1 SEHNR and CDR2 FQNEAQ (reference sequence). V was clipped by 5 bases and J by 5 bases; unmatched bases: 7. The CDR3 consists of 14 residues. Here the CDR3 DNA reads TGTGCCAGCAGCCCCAGGACAGGGAGGGAGACCCAGTACTTC. It yields the protein CASSPRTGRETQYF.

The rearrangement joins TRBV10-1 to TRBJ1-1; 9 bases match TRBD1. The CDR3 is 14 amino acids. V shed 6 bases and J 3 bases; nucleotides not matched to a gene: 5. The germline V gene encodes CDR1 WNHNN and CDR2 SYGVQD (reference sequence). The CDR3 protein is CASRPGQGDTEAFF. The DNA of the CDR3 is TGCGCCAGCAGACCGGGACAGGGAGACACTGAAGCTTTCTTT.

The chain links TRBV28 to TRBJ1-5; D gene ambiguous. Between the trimmed V and J ends, which lost 3 bases and 0 bases, there was a span of 12 bases. Germline V CDR1 and CDR2: MDHEN, SYDVKM. This CDR3 is 16 amino acids long. CDR3: CASSFPVVASNQPQHF. The CDR3 nucleotides are TGTGCCAGCAGTTTCCCCGTCGTGGCTAGCAATCAGCCCCAGCATTTT.

V is TRBV23-1 and J is TRBJ2-7; 7 bases align to TRBD1. TRBV23-1 is known as an ORF, though its function is uncertain. Germline trimming cut 0 bases from V and 2 bases from J; bases unmatched to any gene: 7. This CDR3 region has 16 residues. The CDR3 is CASSQSETGLPYEQYF. As DNA, the CDR3 is TGCGCCAGCAGTCAATCGGAGACAGGGTTACCCTACGAGCAGTACTTC.

The genes are TRBV19 and TRBJ1-1; no clear D. CDR3 size: 11 residues. Trimming stripped 9 bases from V and 1 base from J, with 6 bases between. Germline CDR1 and CDR2: LNHDA and SQIVND (reference sequence). The DNA for the CDR3 is TGTGCCAGCCATAAGAACACTGAAGCTTTCTTT. Amino acid sequence: CASHKNTEAFF.

The genes are TRBV4-3 and TRBJ1-3, with TRBD1 matching over 8 bases. The ends lost 4 bases at V and 0 bases at J; junction bases unmatched: 5. The germline V gene encodes CDR1 LGHNA and CDR2 YSLEER. This CDR3 contains 16 residues. CDR3 in amino acids: CASSRDRGGSGNTIYF. The CDR3, as DNA: TGCGCCAGCAGCCGAGACAGGGGCGGCTCTGGAAACACCATATATTTT.

This chain connects TRBV7-9 to TRBJ1-2, with no clear D. The CDR3 loop spans 14 amino acids. Germline CDR1 reads SEHNR; CDR2 reads FQNEAQ (reference sequence). Trimming left V 0 bases short and J 5 bases short, with 10 bases between. The CDR3 reads CASSLAPAGYGYTF. The CDR3 DNA is TGTGCCAGCAGCTTAGCGCCGGCAGGATATGGCTACACCTTC.

The CDR3 region is CASSTAGYYKNIQYF. For the CDR3, the DNA is TGTGCCAGTAGTACGGCAGGGTATTACAAAAACATTCAGTACTTC. The chain is built from TRBV19 and TRBJ2-4; a possible D gene is TRBD1 (5 bases). The ends were cut back, 4 bases at V and 3 bases at J, with 13 bases in the middle. Germline CDR1 and CDR2: LNHDA and SQIVND (reference sequence). The CDR3 consists of 15 residues. Based on the CDR3 plus reference TRBV19 and TRBJ2-4, the full variable domain is DGGITQSPKYLFRKEGQNVTLSCEQNLNHDAMYWYRQDPGQGLRLIYYSQIVNDFQKGDIAEGYSVSREKKESFPLTVTSAQKNPTAFYLCASSTAGYYKNIQYFGAGTRLSVL.

V is TRBV7-3 and J is TRBJ2-7; 7 bases are shared with TRBD1. Germline CDR1 is SGHTA and CDR2 is FQGTGA. Unmatched junction bases numbered 7, after V lost 5 bases and J lost 0 bases. This CDR3 spans 15 amino acids. Here the CDR3 reads CASSPAGTDSYEQYF. CDR3 DNA sequence: TGTGCCAGCAGCCCCGCCGGGACAGACTCCTACGAGCAGTACTTC.

The chain joins TRBV7-9 to TRBJ1-1; no clear D. This CDR3 is 14 amino acids long. Trimming left V 5 bases short and J 0 bases short, with 10 bases between. The germline gives CDR1 SEHNR, CDR2 FQNEAQ (reference sequence). The chain's CDR3 is CASSAPPLNTEAFF. The CDR3, as DNA: TGTGCCAGCAGCGCGCCCCCGTTGAACACTGAAGCTTTCTTT. The whole variable domain, remainder taken from reference TRBV7-9 and TRBJ1-1, is DTGVSQNPRHKITKRGQNVTFRCDPISEHNRLYWYRQTLGQGPEFLTYFQNEAQLEKSRLLSDRFSAERPKGSFSTLEIQRTEQGDSAMYLCASSAPPLNTEAFFGQGTRLTVV.

The V call is TRBV18, the J call TRBJ2-7, with D possibly called TRBD1 or TRBD2 (6 bases each). CDR3 length: 15 residues. Per germline, CDR1 KGHSH and CDR2 LQKENI. Trimming took 2 bases from V and 0 from J, leaving 11 bases between them. The CDR3 DNA follows: TGTGCCAGCTCACCAGGAGGGGGACCCTCCTACGAGCAGTACTTC. Translated: CASSPGGGPSYEQYF.

The chain has TRBV9 and TRBJ2-2; TRBD2 is a possible D gene (7 bases). V gave up 4 bases and J gave up 0 bases, with 19 bases separating them. The germline CDR1 and CDR2 sequences are SGDLS and YYNGEE. The CDR3 is 18 residues long. The CDR3 nucleotides are TGTGCCAGCAGCTCCCCGACCGGGGGGCTTTCGAACACCGGGGAGCTGTTTTTT. It yields the protein CASSSPTGGLSNTGELFF.

The chain couples TRBV18 to TRBJ2-7, with 8 bases lining up with TRBD2. The CDR3 contains 15 residues. Germline CDR1 is KGHSH and CDR2 is LQKENI. J gave up 7 bases and V 0 bases, and 8 bases lay outside the gene matches. DNA of the CDR3: TGTGCCAGCTCACCACCGAAGGGGACTAGTTGGGAGCAGTACTTC. Translated: CASSPPKGTSWEQYF.

This clone appeared a single time. This chain links TRBV6-5 with TRBJ1-6; D gene ambiguous. V shed 0 bases and J shed 7 bases, with 13 bases lying between them. CDR3 length equals 16 residues. Germline V gene sequence: CDR1 MNHEY, CDR2 SVGAGI. In DNA form, the CDR3 reads TGTGCCAGCAGTTACTCAGGAACATTCTTGAATTCACCCCTCCACTTT. This translates into CASSYSGTFLNSPLHF.

The rearrangement joins TRBV5-1 to TRBJ2-2; a possible D gene is TRBD1 (6 bases). The V end was cut by 5 bases, the J end by 8 bases, with 19 bases between. CDR1 SGHRS and CDR2 YFSETQ come from the germline V gene. This CDR3 is built from 15 residues. CDR3 sequence (DNA): TGCGCCAGCAGTGTTACGGGACAAAGGGCTGGGGAGCTGTTTTTT. Translation: CASSVTGQRAGELFF.

The chain carries TRBV7-9 and TRBJ1-6; unclear D gene. The CDR3 sequence is 17 residues long. V lost 5 bases, J lost 7 bases, and 21 bases lay in between. Germline lookup yields CDR1 SEHNR and CDR2 FQNEAQ (reference sequence). CDR3 nucleotide sequence: TGTGCCAGCAGCCCCTCGAAAATCGGTTGGCAAAATTCACCCCTCCACTTT. This translates into CASSPSKIGWQNSPLHF.

The DNA of the CDR3 is TGCGCCAGCAGCCGGGGGGGACAGAGCTCCTACAATGAGCAGTTCTTC. Encoded protein: CASSRGGQSSYNEQFF. The chain combines TRBV5-1 with TRBJ2-1; D might be TRBD2 (8 bases). The CDR3 contains 16 residues. In germline, CDR1 is SGHRS, CDR2 YFSETQ. V was shortened by 4 bases and J by 0 bases, with 14 bases between the two germline ends.

This rearrangement joins TRBV5-4 to TRBJ1-4, with unresolved D. The V gene's germline CDR1 is SGHNT and CDR2 YYREEE (reference sequence). The CDR3 has 14 residues. With 0 bases removed from V and 0 bases from J, the gap between germline ends came to 3 bases. CDR3 coding DNA: TGTGCCAGCAGCTTGGAGGCAACTAATGAAAAACTGTTTTTT. It codes for CASSLEATNEKLFF.

This rearrangement joins TRBV6-5 to TRBJ1-1, with TRBD1 matching over 7 bases. The CDR3 consists of 15 residues. CDR1 is MNHEY, CDR2 SVGAGI, per germline. The junction had 10 bases not matched to a gene; V was cut back by 8 bases and J by 1 base. CDR3 protein: CASGKTGPRNTEAFF. As DNA, the CDR3 is TGTGCCAGCGGAAAGACAGGGCCGAGGAACACTGAAGCTTTCTTT.

CDR3 nucleotide sequence: TGTGCCAGCAGCTTACGAGCGGGGCCCAAAGAGACCCAGTACTTC. Translating it yields CASSLRAGPKETQYF. This sequence joins TRBV7-2 and TRBJ2-5, with 7 bases that match TRBD2. V was clipped by 2 bases and J by 3 bases; unmatched bases: 6. CDR3 length: 15 amino acids. The germline V gene encodes CDR1 SGHTA and CDR2 FQGNSA.

This chain connects TRBV7-9 to TRBJ2-5; no firm D call. Trimming removed 5 bases at V and 5 bases at J, with 15 bases between. The CDR3 is made up of 14 amino acids. CDR1 is SEHNR, CDR2 FQNEAQ, per germline (reference sequence). The CDR3 loop is CASSVSPVQETQYF. CDR3 nucleotides: TGTGCCAGCAGCGTTAGTCCCGTACAGGAGACCCAGTACTTC. Full variable domain (outside the CDR3, taken from reference TRBV7-9 and TRBJ2-5): DTGVSQNPRHKITKRGQNVTFRCDPISEHNRLYWYRQTLGQGPEFLTYFQNEAQLEKSRLLSDRFSAERPKGSFSTLEIQRTEQGDSAMYLCASSVSPVQETQYFGPGTRLLVL.

The chain carries TRBV5-8 and TRBJ2-5; TRBD2 agrees at 7 bases. This CDR3 has 17 amino acids. Trimming took 5 bases from V and 3 from J; bases not matched to a gene: 16. Germline CDR1 and CDR2: SGHTS and YDEGEE. Written as DNA, the CDR3 is TGTGCCAGCAGGGCGATATTAAGACTAGCCCAAAAAGAGACCCAGTACTTC. This sequence encodes CASRAILRLAQKETQYF.

The V call is TRBV10-3, the J call TRBJ2-7, with D unresolved. This CDR3 comprises 11 residues. Germline V gene sequence: CDR1 ENHRY, CDR2 SYGVKD. V lost 0 bases to trimming and J lost 5 bases, with 2 bases between them. CDR3 bases: TGTGCCATCAGTGAGTCCCACGAGCAGTACTTC. This translates into CAISESHEQYF.